The 16 T cell receptor beta chains in this list originate from one sample, sequenced in a study of cytomegalovirus exposure and HLA in healthy donors. Primers included in the PCR were 60 Vbeta and 13 Jbeta primers. Some clones are missing from TCRdb's copy, which holds only in-frame ones; the method was immunoSEQ multiplex PCR. Seen here are more than 85,000 clones, around 79% observed once, and the top ten hold around 1.2%. The sequenced material came from PBMCs. These receptors were collected from a woman aged 30 to 39 in good health and CMV-seronegative.

J is TRBJ1-1 and V is TRBV5-1; D unclear. There are 13 residues in the CDR3. Germline V gene sequence: CDR1 SGHRS, CDR2 YFSETQ. V was clipped by 0 bases and J by 5 bases, with 8 bases between them. CDR3 sequence: CASSLGYQTEAFF. The CDR3 nucleotides are TGCGCCAGCAGCTTGGGCTACCAAACTGAAGCTTTCTTT.

The chain uses TRBV4-3 and TRBJ2-7, with TRBD2 identical over 11 bases. Germline assignment: CDR1 LGHNA and CDR2 YSLEER. The V gene end was trimmed by 3 bases and the J gene end by 5 bases; junction bases not matched to a gene: 3. The CDR3 sequence is 14 residues long. CDR3 bases: TGCGCCAGCAGCCAGACTAGCGGGACCGACGAGCAGTACTTC. Amino acids: CASSQTSGTDEQYF.

This chain uses TRBV4-3 with TRBJ2-3, with a tentative D call TRBD1 (6 bases). Germline V CDR1 and CDR2: LGHNA, YSLEER. V lost 0 bases and J 0 bases, leaving 13 bases between the germline ends. This CDR3 has 17 residues. CDR3 in amino acids: CASSQEDSLTSTDTQYF. The CDR3 DNA follows: TGCGCCAGCAGCCAAGAGGACAGTCTCACTAGCACAGATACGCAGTATTTT.

This clone occurred a few times. J is TRBJ1-1 and V is TRBV5-4; 9 nucleotides line up with TRBD1. Germline CDR1 and CDR2: SGHNT and YYREEE (reference sequence). V lost 5 bases and J lost 1; bases outside the gene matches: 6. This CDR3 contains 15 residues. CDR3 sequence: CASSQGQGRNTEAFF. For the CDR3, the DNA is TGTGCCAGCAGTCAGGGACAGGGAAGGAACACTGAAGCTTTCTTT.

This clone was seen a single time. V usage is TRBV11-3 and J usage is TRBJ2-1, with 12 positions matching TRBD2. With V trimmed by 5 bases and J by 5 bases, 13 bases remained unmatched. CDR1 is SGHNT, CDR2 YENEEA, per germline. This CDR3 spans 18 amino acids. CDR3 loop: CASSPKGRLAGVNNEQFF. Here the CDR3 DNA reads TGTGCCAGCAGCCCGAAAGGCCGACTAGCGGGAGTCAACAATGAGCAGTTCTTC.

The rearrangement links TRBV6-5 to TRBJ2-7; TRBD2 matches at 8 bases. Germline trimming cut 5 bases from V and 7 bases from J; bases unmatched to any gene: 10. Germline CDR1 and CDR2: MNHEY and SVGAGI. The CDR3 has 14 amino acids. DNA of the CDR3: TGTGCCAGCAGTCCGGGACTAGACGGAAAAGAGCAGTACTTC. It translates to CASSPGLDGKEQYF.

This clone was observed once. This chain joins TRBV11-2 and TRBJ1-4, with TRBD1 matching over 8 bases. The germline CDR1 and CDR2 sequences are SGHAT and FQNNGV. J was trimmed by 14 bases and V by 1 base; bases with no gene match: 6. CDR3 length: 13 amino acids. This chain's CDR3 is CASSLGQGRDLFF. CDR3 in DNA: TGTGCCAGCAGCTTAGGACAGGGGCGCGACCTGTTTTTT.

CDR3 residues: CASSRVAGGGTGELFF. For the CDR3, the DNA is TGTGCCAGCAGCAGAGTAGCGGGGGGAGGGACCGGGGAGCTGTTTTTT. The V call is TRBV7-2, the J call TRBJ2-2; 10 bases are shared with TRBD2. The CDR3 contains 16 residues. Unmatched junction bases numbered 8, after V lost 5 bases and J lost 5 bases. Per germline, CDR1 SGHTA and CDR2 FQGNSA.

The CDR3 spells CASSRRSGGEQYF. The CDR3 bases are TGTGCCAGCAGCAGGAGGTCAGGGGGCGAGCAGTACTTC. This sequence joins TRBV7-7 and TRBJ2-7; 7 nucleotides align to TRBD1. This CDR3 comprises 13 residues. V shed 5 bases, J shed 6 bases, and the junction held 7 bases outside the gene matches. Germline CDR1 reads SSHAT; CDR2 reads FNYEAQ (reference sequence).

The chain employs TRBV7-9 and TRBJ2-1, with a weak D call TRBD2 (6 bases). Trimming pared 1 base from V and 7 bases from J, leaving 11 bases between. Per the germline V gene, CDR1 is SEHNR and CDR2 is FQNEAQ (reference sequence). This CDR3 contains 14 residues. The CDR3 spells CASSLGTSSNEQFF. The DNA for the CDR3 is TGTGCCAGCAGCTTAGGCACTAGCAGTAATGAGCAGTTCTTC. The variable domain in full, completed from reference TRBV7-9 and TRBJ2-1, reads DTGVSQNPRHKITKRGQNVTFRCDPISEHNRLYWYRQTLGQGPEFLTYFQNEAQLEKSRLLSDRFSAERPKGSFSTLEIQRTEQGDSAMYLCASSLGTSSNEQFFGPGTRLTVL.

The rearrangement links TRBV4-3 to TRBJ2-3; 7 positions match TRBD2. The germline CDR1 and CDR2 sequences are LGHNA and YSLEER. The CDR3 is made up of 17 amino acids. V lost 4 bases and J lost 4; bases outside the gene matches: 14. In DNA, the CDR3 is TGCGCCAGCAGCCCAACCGGGCTAGCGGATACTTCAGATACGCAGTATTTT. Its protein is CASSPTGLADTSDTQYF.

V is TRBV7-6 and J is TRBJ1-1; possible D gene TRBD1, 5 bases. The CDR3 runs to 14 residues. V was trimmed by 4 bases and J by 2 bases, leaving 11 bases between them. Germline CDR1 reads SGHVS; CDR2 reads FNYEAQ. The CDR3 here is CASSSPTENTEAFF. The CDR3 coding sequence is TGTGCCAGCAGCTCCCCGACAGAAAACACTGAAGCTTTCTTT.

The DNA for the CDR3 is TGTGCCAGCAGCTTAAGGCAGACTCGGGACGAGCAGTACTTC. Its protein product is CASSLRQTRDEQYF. The chain combines TRBV7-2 with TRBJ2-7; D is ambiguous. The CDR3 runs 14 residues. V was shortened by 2 bases and J by 5 bases, with 13 bases between the two germline ends. Germline V gene lookup returns CDR1 SGHTA and CDR2 FQGNSA.

The genes are TRBV27 and TRBJ2-7, with 9 bases identical to TRBD1. CDR3 length: 13 amino acids. Germline V CDR1 and CDR2: MNHEY, SMNVEV (reference sequence). Trimming took 5 bases from V and 7 from J; bases not matched to a gene: 6. This CDR3 reads CASSGTGREEQYF. The CDR3 nucleotides read TGTGCCAGCAGTGGGACAGGGAGGGAAGAGCAGTACTTC.

Written as DNA, the CDR3 is TGCAGCGTTGAAGCGGCCCGGGAAAGCTCCTACGAGCAGTACTTC. Translation gives CSVEAARESSYEQYF. The V call is TRBV29-1, the J call TRBJ2-7, with D maybe TRBD2 (5 bases). CDR1 SQVTM and CDR2 ANQGSEA come from the germline V gene. The CDR3 runs to 15 residues. Trimming cost V 1 base and J 0 bases, with 13 bases left between them.

The chain has TRBV4-3 and TRBJ1-1; the D gene is possibly TRBD1 (5 bases). Germline-derived CDR1 and CDR2 are LGHNA and YSLEER. V was clipped by 2 bases and J by 0 bases, with 10 bases between them. The CDR3 totals 15 residues. In DNA form, the CDR3 reads TGCGCCAGCAGCCAAAGACAGAGCATGAACACTGAAGCTTTCTTT. Translated, it gives CASSQRQSMNTEAFF.